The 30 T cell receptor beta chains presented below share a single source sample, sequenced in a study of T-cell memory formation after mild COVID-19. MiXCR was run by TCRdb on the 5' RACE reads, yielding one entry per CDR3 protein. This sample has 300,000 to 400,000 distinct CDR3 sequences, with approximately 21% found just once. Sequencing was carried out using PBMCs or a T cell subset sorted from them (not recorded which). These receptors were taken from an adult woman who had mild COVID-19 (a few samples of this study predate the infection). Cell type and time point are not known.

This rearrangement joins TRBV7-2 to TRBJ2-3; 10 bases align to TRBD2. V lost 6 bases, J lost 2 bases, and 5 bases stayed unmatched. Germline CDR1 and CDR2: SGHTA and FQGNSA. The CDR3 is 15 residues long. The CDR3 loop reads CASRPAGGPTDTQYF. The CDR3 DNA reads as TGTGCCAGCAGACCAGCGGGGGGGCCCACAGATACGCAGTATTTT. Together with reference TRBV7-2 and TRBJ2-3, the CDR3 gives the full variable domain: GAGVSQSPSNKVTEKGKDVELRCDPISGHTALYWYRQSLGQGLEFLIYFQGNSAPDKSGLPSDRFSAERTGGSVSTLTIQRTQQEDSAVYLCASRPAGGPTDTQYFGPGTRLTVL.

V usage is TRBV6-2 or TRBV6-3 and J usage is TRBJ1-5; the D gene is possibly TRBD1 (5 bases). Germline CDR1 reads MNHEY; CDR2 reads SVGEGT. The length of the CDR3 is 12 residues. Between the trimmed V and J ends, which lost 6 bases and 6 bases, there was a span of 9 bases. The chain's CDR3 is CASRIQGQPQHF. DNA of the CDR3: TGTGCCAGCAGAATCCAGGGTCAGCCCCAGCATTTT.

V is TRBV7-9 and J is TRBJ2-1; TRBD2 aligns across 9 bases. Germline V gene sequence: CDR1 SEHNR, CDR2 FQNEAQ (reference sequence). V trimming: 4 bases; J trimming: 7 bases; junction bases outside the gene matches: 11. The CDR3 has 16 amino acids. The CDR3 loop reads CASSSSGGRAFNEQFF. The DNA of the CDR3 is TGTGCCAGCAGCTCCTCGGGCGGGAGGGCCTTTAATGAGCAGTTCTTC.

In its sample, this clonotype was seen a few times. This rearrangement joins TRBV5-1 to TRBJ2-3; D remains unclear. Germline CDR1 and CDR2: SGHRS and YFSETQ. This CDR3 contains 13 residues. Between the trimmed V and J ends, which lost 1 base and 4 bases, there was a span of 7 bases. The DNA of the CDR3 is TGCGCCAGCAGCTTGCGGGCCCCAGATACGCAGTATTTT. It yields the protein CASSLRAPDTQYF.

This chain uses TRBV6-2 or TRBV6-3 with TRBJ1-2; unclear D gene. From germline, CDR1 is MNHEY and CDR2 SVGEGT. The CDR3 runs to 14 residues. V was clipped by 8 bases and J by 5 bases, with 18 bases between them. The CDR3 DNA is TGTGCCAGCTGCCCATCGAAGGGAGGGTATGGCTACACCTTC. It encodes CASCPSKGGYGYTF.

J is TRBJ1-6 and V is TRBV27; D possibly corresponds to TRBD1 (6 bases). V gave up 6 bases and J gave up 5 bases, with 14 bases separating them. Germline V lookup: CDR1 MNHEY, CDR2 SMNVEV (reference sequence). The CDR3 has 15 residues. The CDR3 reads CASSRQGLNNSPLHF. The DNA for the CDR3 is TGTGCCAGCAGCCGCCAGGGGCTTAATAATTCACCCCTCCACTTT.

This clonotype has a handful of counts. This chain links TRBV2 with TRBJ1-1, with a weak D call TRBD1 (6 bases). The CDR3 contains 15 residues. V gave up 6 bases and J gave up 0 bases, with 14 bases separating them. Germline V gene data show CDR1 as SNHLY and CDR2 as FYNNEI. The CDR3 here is CASRSDRSMNTEAFF. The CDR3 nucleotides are TGTGCCAGCAGATCTGACAGGTCGATGAACACTGAAGCTTTCTTT.

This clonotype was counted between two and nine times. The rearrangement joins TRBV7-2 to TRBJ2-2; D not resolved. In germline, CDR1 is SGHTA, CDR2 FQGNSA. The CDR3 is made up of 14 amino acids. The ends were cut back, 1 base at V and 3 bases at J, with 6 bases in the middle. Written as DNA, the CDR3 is TGTGCCAGCAGCTTAGAAGAGTACACCGGGGAGCTGTTTTTT. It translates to CASSLEEYTGELFF.

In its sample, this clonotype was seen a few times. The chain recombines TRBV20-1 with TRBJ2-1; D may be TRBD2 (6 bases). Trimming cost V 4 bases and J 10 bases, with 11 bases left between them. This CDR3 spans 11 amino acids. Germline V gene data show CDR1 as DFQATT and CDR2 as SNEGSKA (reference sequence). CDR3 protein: CSAKLAAEQFF. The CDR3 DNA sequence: TGCAGTGCTAAACTAGCTGCAGAGCAGTTCTTC.

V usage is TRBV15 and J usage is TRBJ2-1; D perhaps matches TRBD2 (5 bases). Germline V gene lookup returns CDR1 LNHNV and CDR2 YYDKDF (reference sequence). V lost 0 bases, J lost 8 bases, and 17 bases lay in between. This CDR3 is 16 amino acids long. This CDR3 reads CATSREYSKTIHEQFF. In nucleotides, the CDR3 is TGTGCCACCAGCAGAGAATACTCTAAGACTATCCATGAGCAGTTCTTC.

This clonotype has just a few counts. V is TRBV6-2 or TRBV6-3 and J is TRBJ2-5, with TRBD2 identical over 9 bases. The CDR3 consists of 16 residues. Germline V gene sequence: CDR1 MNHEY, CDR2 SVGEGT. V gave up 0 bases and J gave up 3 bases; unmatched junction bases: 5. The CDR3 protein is CASSYSRAGGEETQYF. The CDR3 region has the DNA TGTGCCAGCAGTTACTCGAGAGCGGGAGGTGAAGAGACCCAGTACTTC.

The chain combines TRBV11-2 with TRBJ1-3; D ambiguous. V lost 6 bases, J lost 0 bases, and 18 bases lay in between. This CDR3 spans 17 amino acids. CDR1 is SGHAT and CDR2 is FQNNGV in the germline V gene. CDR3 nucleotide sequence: TGTGCCAGCAGACTAAGCCCAGGACGGTCCTCTGGAAACACCATATATTTT. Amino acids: CASRLSPGRSSGNTIYF.

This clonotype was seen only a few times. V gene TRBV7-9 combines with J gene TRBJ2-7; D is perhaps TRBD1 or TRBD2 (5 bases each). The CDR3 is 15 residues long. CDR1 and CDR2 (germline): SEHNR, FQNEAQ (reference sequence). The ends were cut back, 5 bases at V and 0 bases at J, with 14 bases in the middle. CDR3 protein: CASSHGTTSSYEQYF. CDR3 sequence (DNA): TGTGCCAGCAGCCACGGGACCACAAGCTCCTACGAGCAGTACTTC.

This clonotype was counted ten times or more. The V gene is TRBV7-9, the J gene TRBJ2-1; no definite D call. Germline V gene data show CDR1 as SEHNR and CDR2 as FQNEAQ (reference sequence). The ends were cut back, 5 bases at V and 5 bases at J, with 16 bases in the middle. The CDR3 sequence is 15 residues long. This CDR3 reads CASSPSPLGHNEQFF. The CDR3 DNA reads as TGTGCCAGCAGCCCGAGCCCCCTTGGCCACAATGAGCAGTTCTTC.

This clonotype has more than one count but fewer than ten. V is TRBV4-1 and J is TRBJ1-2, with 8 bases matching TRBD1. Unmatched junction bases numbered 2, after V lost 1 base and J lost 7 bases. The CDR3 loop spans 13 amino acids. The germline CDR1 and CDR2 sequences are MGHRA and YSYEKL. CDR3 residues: CASSQGTGSGYTF. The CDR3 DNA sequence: TGCGCCAGCAGCCAAGGGACAGGGAGTGGCTACACCTTC.

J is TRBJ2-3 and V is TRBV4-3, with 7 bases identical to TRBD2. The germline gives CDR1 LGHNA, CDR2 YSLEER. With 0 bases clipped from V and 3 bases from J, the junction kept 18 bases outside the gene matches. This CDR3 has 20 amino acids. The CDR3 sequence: CASSQDGGFQREGWTDTQYF. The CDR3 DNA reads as TGCGCCAGCAGCCAAGATGGGGGGTTTCAGCGGGAAGGGTGGACAGATACGCAGTATTTT.

The CDR3 region has the DNA TGTGCCAGCAGCGCAAGTCACCGGCCGGAAAAACTGTTTTTT. Translating gives CASSASHRPEKLFF. The chain couples TRBV7-9 to TRBJ1-4; no clear D gene. Germline V CDR1 and CDR2: SEHNR, FQNEAQ (reference sequence). V was clipped by 5 bases and J by 8 bases, with 15 bases between them. The CDR3 is 14 residues long.

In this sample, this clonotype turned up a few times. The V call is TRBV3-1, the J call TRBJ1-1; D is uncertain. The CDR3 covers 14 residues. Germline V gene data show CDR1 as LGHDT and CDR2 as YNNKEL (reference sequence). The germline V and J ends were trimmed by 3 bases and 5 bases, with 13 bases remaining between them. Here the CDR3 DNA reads TGTGCCAGCAGCCAGGCTACCGGACTGACTGAAGCTTTCTTT. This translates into CASSQATGLTEAFF.

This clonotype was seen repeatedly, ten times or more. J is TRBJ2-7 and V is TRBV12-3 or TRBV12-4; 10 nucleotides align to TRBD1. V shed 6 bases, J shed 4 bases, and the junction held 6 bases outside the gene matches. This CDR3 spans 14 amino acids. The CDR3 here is CASRTGTGVYEQYF. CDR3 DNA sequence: TGTGCCAGCAGGACCGGGACAGGGGTATACGAGCAGTACTTC.

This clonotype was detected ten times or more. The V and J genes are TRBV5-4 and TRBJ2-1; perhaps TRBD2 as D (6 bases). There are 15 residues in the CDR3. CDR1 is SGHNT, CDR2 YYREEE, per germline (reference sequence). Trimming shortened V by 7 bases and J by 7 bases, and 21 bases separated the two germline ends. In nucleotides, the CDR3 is TGTGCCAGCTCAATGGGGACTCCGGGGAAGAATGAGCAGTTCTTC. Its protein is CASSMGTPGKNEQFF.

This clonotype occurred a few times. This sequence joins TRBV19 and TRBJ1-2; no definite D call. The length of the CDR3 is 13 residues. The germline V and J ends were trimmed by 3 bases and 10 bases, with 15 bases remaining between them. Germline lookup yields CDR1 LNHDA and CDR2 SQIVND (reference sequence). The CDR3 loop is CASSIGPRSVYTF. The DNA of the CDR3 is TGTGCCAGTAGTATCGGACCCAGGTCGGTCTACACCTTC.

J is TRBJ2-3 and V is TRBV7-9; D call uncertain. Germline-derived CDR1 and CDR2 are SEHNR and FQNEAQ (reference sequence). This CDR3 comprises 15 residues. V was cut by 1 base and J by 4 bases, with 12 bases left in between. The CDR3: CASSLGALGPDTQYF. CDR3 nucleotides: TGTGCCAGCAGCTTAGGAGCCTTAGGGCCAGATACGCAGTATTTT.

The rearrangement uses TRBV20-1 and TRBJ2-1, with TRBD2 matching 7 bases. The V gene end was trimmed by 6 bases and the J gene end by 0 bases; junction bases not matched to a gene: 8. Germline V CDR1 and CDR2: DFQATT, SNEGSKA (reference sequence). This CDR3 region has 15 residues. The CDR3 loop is CSARKAGSSYNEQFF. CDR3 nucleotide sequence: TGCAGTGCCAGAAAAGCGGGGAGCTCCTACAATGAGCAGTTCTTC.

The CDR3 region has the DNA TGCGCCAGCAGCCAAGATAGGCCGGGACAGTCCGCCTACGAGCAGTACTTC. Amino acids: CASSQDRPGQSAYEQYF. The V and J genes are TRBV4-1 and TRBJ2-7, with 7 bases fitting TRBD1. V lost 0 bases and J lost 2; bases outside the gene matches: 10. This CDR3 contains 17 residues. Per germline, CDR1 MGHRA and CDR2 YSYEKL.

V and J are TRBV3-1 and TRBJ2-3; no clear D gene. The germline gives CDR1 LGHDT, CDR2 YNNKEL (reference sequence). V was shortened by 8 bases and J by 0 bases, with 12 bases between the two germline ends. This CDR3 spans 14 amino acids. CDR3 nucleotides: TGTGCCAGCGGGAAGCTTACTAGCACAGATACGCAGTATTTT. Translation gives CASGKLTSTDTQYF.

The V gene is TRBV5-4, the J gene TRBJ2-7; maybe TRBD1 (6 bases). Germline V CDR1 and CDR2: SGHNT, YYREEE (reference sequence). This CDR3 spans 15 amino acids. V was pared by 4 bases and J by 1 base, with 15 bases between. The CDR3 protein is CASSVQSRGSYEQYF. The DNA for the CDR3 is TGTGCCAGCAGCGTTCAGTCCAGGGGATCCTACGAGCAGTACTTC. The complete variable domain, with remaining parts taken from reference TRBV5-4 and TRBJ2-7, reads ETGVTQSPTHLIKTRGQQVTLRCSSQSGHNTVSWYQQALGQGPQFIFQYYREEENGRGNFPPRFSGLQFPNYSSELNVNALELDDSALYLCASSVQSRGSYEQYFGPGTRLTVT.

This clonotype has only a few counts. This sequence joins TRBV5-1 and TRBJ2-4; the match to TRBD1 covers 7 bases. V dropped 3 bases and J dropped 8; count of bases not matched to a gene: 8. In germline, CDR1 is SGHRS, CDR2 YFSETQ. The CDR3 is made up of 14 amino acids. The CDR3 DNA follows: TGCGCCAGCAGCTCGCGGACCCAGGGGGACATTCAGTACTTC. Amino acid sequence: CASSSRTQGDIQYF.

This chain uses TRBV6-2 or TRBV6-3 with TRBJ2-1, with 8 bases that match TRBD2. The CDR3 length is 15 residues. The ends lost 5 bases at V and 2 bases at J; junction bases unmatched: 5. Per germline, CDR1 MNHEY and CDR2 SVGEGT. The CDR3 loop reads CASSRAGVTYNEQFF. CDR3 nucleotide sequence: TGTGCCAGCAGTCGAGCGGGAGTGACCTACAATGAGCAGTTCTTC.

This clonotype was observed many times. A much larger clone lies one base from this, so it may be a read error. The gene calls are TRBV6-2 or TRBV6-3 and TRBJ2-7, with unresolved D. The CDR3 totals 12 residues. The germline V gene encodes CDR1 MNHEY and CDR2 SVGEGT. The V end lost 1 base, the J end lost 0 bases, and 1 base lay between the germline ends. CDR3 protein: CASSYFSYEQYF. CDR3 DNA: TGTGCCAGCAGTTACTTCTCCTACGAGCAGTACTTC.

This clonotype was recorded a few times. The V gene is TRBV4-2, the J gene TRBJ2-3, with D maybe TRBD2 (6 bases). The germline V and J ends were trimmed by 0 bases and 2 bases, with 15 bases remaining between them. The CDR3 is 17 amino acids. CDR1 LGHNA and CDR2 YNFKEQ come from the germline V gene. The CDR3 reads CASSQDPLAAPTDTQYF. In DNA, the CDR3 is TGTGCCAGCAGCCAAGATCCGTTAGCGGCCCCCACAGATACGCAGTATTTT.